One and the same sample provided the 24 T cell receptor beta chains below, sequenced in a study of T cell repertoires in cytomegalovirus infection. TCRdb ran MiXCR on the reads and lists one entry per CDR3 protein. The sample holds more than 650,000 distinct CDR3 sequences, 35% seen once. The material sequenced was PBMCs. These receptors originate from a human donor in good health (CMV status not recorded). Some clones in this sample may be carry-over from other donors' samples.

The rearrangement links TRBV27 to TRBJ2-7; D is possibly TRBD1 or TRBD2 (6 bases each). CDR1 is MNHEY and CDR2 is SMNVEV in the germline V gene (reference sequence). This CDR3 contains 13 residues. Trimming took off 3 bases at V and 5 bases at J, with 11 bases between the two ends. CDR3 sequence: CASSFGGLNEQYF. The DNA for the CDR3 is TGTGCCAGCAGTTTTGGGGGGCTCAACGAGCAGTACTTC.

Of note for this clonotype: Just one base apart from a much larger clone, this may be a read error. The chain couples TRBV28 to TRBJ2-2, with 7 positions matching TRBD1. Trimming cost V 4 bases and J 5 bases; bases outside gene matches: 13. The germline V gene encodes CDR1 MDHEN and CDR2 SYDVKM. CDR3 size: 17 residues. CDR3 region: CASSSQTGIRGTGELFF. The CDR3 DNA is TGTGCCAGCAGTTCGCAGACAGGGATAAGGGGGACCGGGGAGCTGTTTTTT.

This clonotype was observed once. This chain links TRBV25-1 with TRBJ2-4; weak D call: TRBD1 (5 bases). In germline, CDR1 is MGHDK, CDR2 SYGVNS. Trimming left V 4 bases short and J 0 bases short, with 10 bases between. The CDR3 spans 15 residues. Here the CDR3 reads CASSAQGLAKNIQYF. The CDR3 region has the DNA TGTGCCAGCAGTGCCCAGGGTCTAGCCAAAAACATTCAGTACTTC. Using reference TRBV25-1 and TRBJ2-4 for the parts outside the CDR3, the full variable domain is EADIYQTPRYLVIGTGKKITLECSQTMGHDKMYWYQQDPGMELHLIHYSYGVNSTEKGDLSSESTVSRIRTEHFPLTLESARPSHTSQYLCASSAQGLAKNIQYFGAGTRLSVL.

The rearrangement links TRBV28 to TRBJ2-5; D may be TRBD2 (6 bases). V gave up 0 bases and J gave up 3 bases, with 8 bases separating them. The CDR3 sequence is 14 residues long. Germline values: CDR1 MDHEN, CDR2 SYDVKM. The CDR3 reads CASSLWGLKETQYF. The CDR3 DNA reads TGTGCCAGCAGTTTATGGGGACTTAAAGAGACCCAGTACTTC.

In DNA, the CDR3 is TGTGCCAGCAGTTTCAACACTTACACTGAAGCTTTCTTT. Translating gives CASSFNTYTEAFF. The V and J genes are TRBV6-5 and TRBJ1-1; no firm D call. Germline V gene sequence: CDR1 MNHEY, CDR2 SVGAGI. Deletions cut 4 bases from V and 3 bases from J, with 9 bases between. This CDR3 comprises 13 residues.

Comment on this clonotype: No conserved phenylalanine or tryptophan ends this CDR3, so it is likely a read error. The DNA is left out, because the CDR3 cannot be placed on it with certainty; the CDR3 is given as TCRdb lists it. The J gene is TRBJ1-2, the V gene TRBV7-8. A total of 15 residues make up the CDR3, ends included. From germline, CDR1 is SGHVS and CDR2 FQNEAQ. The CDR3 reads CASSLSSVSNYGYTL.

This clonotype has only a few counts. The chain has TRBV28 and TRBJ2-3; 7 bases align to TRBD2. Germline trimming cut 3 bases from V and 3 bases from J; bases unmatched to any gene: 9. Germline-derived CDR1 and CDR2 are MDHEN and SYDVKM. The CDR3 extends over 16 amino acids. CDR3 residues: CASSFLAGLGTDTQYF. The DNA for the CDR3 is TGTGCCAGCAGTTTCTTAGCGGGTTTGGGGACAGATACGCAGTATTTT.

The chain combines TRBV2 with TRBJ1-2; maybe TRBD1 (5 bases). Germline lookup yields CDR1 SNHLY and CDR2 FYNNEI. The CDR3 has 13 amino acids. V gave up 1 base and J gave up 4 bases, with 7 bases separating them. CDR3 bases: TGTGCCAGCAGTGAAGACAGGAGCTATGGCTACACCTTC. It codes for CASSEDRSYGYTF.

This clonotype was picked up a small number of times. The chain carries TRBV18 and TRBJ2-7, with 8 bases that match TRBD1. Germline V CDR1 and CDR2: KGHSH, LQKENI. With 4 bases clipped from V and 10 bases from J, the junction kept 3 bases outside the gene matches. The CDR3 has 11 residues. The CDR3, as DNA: TGTGCCAGCTCACGCGACAGGGGTCAGTACTTC. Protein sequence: CASSRDRGQYF.

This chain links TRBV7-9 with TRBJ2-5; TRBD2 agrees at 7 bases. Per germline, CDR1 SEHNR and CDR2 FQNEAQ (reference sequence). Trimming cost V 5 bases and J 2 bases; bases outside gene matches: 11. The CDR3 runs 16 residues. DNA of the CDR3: TGTGCCAGCAGCAGCCGCTCGGCGGGAGTTCAAGAGACCCAGTACTTC. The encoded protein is CASSSRSAGVQETQYF.

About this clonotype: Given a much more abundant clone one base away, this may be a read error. CDR3 protein: CGGWENEQFF. The CDR3 DNA sequence: TGCGGCGGGTGGGAGAATGAGCAGTTCTTC. The chain combines TRBV29-1 with TRBJ2-1; tentatively, D is TRBD2 (5 bases). The CDR3 totals 10 residues. Germline V CDR1 and CDR2: SQVTM, ANQGSEA.

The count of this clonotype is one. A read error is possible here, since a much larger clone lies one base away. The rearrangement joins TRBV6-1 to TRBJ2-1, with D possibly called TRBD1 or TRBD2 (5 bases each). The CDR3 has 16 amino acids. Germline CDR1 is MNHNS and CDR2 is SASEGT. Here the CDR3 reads CASSESGRVLRNEPFF. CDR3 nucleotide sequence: TGTGCCAGCAGTGAATCGGGGCGGGTCTTGAGAAATGAGCCGTTCTTC.

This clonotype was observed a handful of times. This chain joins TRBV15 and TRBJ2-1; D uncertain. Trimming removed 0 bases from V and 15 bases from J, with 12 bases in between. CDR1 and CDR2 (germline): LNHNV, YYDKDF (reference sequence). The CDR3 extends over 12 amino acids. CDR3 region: CATSRDVGYAFF. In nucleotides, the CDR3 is TGTGCCACCAGCAGAGATGTGGGGTATGCGTTCTTC.

The CDR3: CASSLGPGTAISYEQYF. The CDR3 DNA reads TGTGCCAGCAGCTTAGGTCCCGGGACAGCCATCTCCTACGAGCAGTACTTC. The V call is TRBV7-6, the J call TRBJ2-7; 7 nucleotides match TRBD1. This CDR3 is built from 17 residues. The germline V gene encodes CDR1 SGHVS and CDR2 FNYEAQ. Trimming took 1 base from V and 0 from J; bases not matched to a gene: 9.

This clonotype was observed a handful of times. CDR3 coding DNA: TGCGCCAGCAGCCAGGGAGGTTCTAACAATGAGCAGTTCTTC. This gives the protein CASSQGGSNNEQFF. This chain links TRBV5-1 with TRBJ2-1; D possibly corresponds to TRBD2 (6 bases). Germline V lookup: CDR1 SGHRS, CDR2 YFSETQ. This CDR3 comprises 14 residues. Between the trimmed V and J ends, which lost 4 bases and 5 bases, there was a span of 13 bases.

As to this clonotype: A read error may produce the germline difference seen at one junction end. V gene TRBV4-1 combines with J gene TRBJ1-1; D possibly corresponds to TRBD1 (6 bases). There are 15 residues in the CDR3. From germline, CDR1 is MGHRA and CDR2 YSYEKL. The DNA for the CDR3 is TGCACCAGCAGCCAACCGGACAGACAGAACACTGAAGCTTTCTTT. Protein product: CTSSQPDRQNTEAFF.

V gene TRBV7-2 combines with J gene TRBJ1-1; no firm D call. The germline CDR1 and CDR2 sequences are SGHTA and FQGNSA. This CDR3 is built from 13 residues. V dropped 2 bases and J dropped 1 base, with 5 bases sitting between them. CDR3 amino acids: CASSLKKNTEAFF. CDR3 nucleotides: TGTGCCAGCAGCTTAAAGAAGAACACTGAAGCTTTCTTT.

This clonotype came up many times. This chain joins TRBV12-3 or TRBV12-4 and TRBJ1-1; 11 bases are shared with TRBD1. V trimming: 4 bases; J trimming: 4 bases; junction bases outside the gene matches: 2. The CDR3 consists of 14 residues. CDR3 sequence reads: CASSWGQGGTEAFF. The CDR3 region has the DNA TGTGCCAGCAGTTGGGGACAGGGGGGCACTGAAGCTTTCTTT.

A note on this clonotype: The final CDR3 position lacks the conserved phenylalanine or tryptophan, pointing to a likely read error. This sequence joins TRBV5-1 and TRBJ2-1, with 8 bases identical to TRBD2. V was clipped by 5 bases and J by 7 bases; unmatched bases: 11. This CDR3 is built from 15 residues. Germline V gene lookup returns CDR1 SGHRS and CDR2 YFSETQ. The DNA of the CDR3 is TGCGCCAGCAGACCAGATAGCGGGGTTTGGAATGAGCAGTTCTTA. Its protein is CASRPDSGVWNEQFL.

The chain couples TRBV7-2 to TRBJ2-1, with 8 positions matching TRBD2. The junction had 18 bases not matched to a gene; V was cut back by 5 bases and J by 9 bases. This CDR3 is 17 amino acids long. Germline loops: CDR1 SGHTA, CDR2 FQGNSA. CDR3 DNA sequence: TGTGCCAGCAGCGTAAGAACTAGCGGTAGTGTTGGTGGTGAGCAGTTCTTC. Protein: CASSVRTSGSVGGEQFF.

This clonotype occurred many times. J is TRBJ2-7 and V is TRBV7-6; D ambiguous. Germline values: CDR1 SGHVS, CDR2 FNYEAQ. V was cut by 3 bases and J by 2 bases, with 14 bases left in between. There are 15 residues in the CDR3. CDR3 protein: CASSFRVTETYEQYF. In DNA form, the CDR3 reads TGTGCCAGCAGCTTCCGAGTCACGGAGACCTACGAGCAGTACTTC.

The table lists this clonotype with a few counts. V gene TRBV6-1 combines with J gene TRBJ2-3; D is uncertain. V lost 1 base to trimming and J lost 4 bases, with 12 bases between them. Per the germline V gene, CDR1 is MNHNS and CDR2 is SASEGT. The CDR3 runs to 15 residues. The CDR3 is CASSEGGQWADTQYF. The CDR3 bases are TGTGCCAGCAGTGAAGGGGGTCAATGGGCAGATACGCAGTATTTT.

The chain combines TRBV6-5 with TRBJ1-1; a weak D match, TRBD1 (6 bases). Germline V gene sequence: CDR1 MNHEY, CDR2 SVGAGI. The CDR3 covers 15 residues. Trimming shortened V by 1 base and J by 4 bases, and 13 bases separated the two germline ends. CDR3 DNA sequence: TGTGCCAGCAGTTACTTTGAGGGGGGGGCCACTGAAGCTTTCTTT. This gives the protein CASSYFEGGATEAFF.

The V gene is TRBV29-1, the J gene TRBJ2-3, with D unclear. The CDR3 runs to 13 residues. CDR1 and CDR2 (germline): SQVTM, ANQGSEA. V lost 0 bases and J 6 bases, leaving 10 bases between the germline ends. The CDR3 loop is CSVEESHQDTQYF. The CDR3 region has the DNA TGCAGCGTTGAAGAGAGCCATCAGGATACGCAGTATTTT.